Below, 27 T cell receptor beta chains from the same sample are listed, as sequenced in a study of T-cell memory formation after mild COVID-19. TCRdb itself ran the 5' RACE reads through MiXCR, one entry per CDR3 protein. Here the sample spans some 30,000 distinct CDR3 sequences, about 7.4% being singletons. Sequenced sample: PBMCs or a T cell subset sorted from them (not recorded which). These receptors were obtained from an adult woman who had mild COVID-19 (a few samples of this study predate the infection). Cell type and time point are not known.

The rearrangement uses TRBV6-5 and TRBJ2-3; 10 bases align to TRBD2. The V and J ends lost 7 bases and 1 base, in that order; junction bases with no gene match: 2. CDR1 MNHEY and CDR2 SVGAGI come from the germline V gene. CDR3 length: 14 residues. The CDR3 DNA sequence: TGTGCCAGCACCGGACTAGCGGGCACAGATACGCAGTATTTT. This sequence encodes CASTGLAGTDTQYF.

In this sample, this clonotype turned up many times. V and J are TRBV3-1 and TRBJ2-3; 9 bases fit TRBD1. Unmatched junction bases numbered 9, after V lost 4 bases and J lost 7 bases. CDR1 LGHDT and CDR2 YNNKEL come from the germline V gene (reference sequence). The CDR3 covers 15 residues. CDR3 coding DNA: TGTGCCAGCAGCCCCGGGACAGGGAGGGGGAATACGCAGTATTTT. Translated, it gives CASSPGTGRGNTQYF.

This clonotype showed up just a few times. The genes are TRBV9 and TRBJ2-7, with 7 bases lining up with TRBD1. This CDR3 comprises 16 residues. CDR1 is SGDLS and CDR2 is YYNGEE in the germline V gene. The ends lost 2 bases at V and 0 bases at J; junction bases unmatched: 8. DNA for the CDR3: TGTGCCAGCAGCGTGGCGCCGGGACAGTCCTCCTACGAGCAGTACTTC. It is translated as CASSVAPGQSSYEQYF.

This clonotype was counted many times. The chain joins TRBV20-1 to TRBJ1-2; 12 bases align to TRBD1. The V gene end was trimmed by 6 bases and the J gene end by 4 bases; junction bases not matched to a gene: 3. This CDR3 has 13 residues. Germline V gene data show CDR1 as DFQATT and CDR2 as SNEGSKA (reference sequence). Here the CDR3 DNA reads TGCAGTGCCGGGACAGGGGGCGCCTATGGCTACACCTTC. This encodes CSAGTGGAYGYTF.

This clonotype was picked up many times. Here the CDR3 reads CATSEDRVRFATNTGELFF. The CDR3 coding sequence is TGTGCCACCAGTGAGGACCGGGTTCGGTTCGCCACGAACACCGGGGAGCTGTTTTTT. This rearrangement joins TRBV24-1 to TRBJ2-2; D is undetermined. Deletions cut 4 bases from V and 0 bases from J, with 20 bases between. There are 19 residues in the CDR3. Per the germline V gene, CDR1 is KGHDR and CDR2 is SFDVKD.

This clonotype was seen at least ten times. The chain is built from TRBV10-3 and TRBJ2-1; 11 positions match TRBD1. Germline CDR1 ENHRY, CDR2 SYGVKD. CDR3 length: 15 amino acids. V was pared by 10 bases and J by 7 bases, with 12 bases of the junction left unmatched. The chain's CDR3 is CATQPGTGGVNEQFF. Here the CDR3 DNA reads TGTGCCACTCAGCCGGGGACAGGGGGAGTAAATGAGCAGTTCTTC.

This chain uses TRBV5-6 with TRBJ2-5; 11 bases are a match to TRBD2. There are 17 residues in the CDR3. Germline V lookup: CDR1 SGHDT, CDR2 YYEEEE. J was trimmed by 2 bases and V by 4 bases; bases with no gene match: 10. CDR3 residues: CASSEFGLAGDQETQYF. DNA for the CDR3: TGTGCCAGCAGCGAGTTCGGACTAGCGGGTGATCAAGAGACCCAGTACTTC.

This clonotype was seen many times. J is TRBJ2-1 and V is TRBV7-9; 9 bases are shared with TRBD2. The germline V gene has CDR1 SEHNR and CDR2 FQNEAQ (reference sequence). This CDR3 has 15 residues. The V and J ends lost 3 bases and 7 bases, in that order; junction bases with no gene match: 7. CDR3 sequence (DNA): TGTGCCAGCAGCTTCGTCGGACTAGCGCGGAATGAGCAGTTCTTC. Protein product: CASSFVGLARNEQFF.

DNA of the CDR3: TGTGCCAGCAGTGTACCGGGTTCACCCCTCCACTTT. It yields the protein CASSVPGSPLHF. The chain is built from TRBV6-5 and TRBJ1-6; unclear D gene. CDR1 is MNHEY and CDR2 is SVGAGI in the germline V gene. V was cut by 5 bases and J by 9 bases, with 8 bases left in between. This CDR3 contains 12 residues.

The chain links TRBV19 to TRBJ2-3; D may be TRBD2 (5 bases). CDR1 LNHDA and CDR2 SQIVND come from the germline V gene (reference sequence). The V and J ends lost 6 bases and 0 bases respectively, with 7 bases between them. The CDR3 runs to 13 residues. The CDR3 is CASRGESTDTQYF. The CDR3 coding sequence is TGTGCCAGTAGGGGAGAAAGCACAGATACGCAGTATTTT.

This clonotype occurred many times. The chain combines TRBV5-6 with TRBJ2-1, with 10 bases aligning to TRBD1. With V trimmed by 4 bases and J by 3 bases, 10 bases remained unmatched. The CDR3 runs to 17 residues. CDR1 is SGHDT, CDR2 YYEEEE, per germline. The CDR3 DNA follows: TGTGCCAGCAGCGAGACAGGGGGCACTGCCCTCTACAATGAGCAGTTCTTC. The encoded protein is CASSETGGTALYNEQFF.

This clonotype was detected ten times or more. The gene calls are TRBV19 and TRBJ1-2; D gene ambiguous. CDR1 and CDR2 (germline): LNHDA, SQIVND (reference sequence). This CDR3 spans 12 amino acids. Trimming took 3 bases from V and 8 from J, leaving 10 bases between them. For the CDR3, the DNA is TGTGCCAGTAGTATTGGAGGCGACGGCTACACCTTC. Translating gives CASSIGGDGYTF.

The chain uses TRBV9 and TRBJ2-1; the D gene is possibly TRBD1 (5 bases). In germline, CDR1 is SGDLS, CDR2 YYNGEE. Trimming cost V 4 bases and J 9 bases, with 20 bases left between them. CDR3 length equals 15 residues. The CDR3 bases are TGTGCCAGCAGCCCCCGTCAGGGTGAAAGGCGTGAGCAGTTCTTC. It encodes CASSPRQGERREQFF.

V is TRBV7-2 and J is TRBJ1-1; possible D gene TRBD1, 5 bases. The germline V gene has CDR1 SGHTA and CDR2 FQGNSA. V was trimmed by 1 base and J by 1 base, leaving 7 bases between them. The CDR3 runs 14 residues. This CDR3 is CASSLGGANTEAFF. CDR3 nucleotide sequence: TGTGCCAGCAGCTTAGGGGGCGCGAACACTGAAGCTTTCTTT. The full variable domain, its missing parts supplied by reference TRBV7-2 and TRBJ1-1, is GAGVSQSPSNKVTEKGKDVELRCDPISGHTALYWYRQSLGQGLEFLIYFQGNSAPDKSGLPSDRFSAERTGGSVSTLTIQRTQQEDSAVYLCASSLGGANTEAFFGQGTRLTVV.

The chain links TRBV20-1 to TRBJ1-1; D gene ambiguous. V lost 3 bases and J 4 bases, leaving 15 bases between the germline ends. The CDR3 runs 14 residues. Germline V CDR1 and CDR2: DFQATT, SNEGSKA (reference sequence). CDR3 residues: CSASQARVGTEAFF. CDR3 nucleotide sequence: TGCAGTGCTAGTCAAGCCCGCGTGGGCACTGAAGCTTTCTTT.

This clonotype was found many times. This CDR3 reads CASSDGSSYEQYF. DNA of the CDR3: TGTGCCAGCAGCGACGGTAGCTCCTACGAGCAGTACTTC. V is TRBV5-6 and J is TRBJ2-7, with D unclear. Germline CDR1 reads SGHDT; CDR2 reads YYEEEE. The CDR3 runs 13 residues. V was cut by 4 bases and J by 0 bases, with 8 bases left in between.

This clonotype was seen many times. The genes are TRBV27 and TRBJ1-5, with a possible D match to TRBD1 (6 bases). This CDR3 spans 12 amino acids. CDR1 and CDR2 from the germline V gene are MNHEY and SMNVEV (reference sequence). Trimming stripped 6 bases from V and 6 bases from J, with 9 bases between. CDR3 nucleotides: TGTGCCAGCAGGACAGGTGGTCAGCCCCAGCATTTT. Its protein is CASRTGGQPQHF.

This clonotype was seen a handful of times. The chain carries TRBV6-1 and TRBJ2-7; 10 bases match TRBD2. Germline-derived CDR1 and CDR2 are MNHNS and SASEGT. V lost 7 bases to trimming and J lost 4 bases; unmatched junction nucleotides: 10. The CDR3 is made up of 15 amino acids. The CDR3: CASIVESGGAYEQYF. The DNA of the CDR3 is TGTGCCAGCATTGTAGAAAGCGGGGGGGCATACGAGCAGTACTTC.

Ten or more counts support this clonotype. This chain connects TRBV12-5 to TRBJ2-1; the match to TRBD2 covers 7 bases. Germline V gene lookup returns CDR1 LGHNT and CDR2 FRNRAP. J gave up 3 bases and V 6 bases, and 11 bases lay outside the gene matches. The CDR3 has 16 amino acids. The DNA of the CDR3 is TGTGCTAGTGGGAGGCAGTGGGGGGGGAACTACAATGAGCAGTTCTTC. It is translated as CASGRQWGGNYNEQFF.

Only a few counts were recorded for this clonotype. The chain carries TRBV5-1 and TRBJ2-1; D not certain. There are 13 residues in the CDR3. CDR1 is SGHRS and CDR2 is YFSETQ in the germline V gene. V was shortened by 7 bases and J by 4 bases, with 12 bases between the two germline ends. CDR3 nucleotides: TGCGCCAGCCGGTCAACGATGTACAATGAGCAGTTCTTC. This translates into CASRSTMYNEQFF.

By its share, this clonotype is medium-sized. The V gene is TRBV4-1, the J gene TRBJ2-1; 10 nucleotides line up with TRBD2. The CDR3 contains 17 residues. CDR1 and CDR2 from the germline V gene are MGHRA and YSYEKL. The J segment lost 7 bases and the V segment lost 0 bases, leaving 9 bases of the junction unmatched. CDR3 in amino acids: CASSQDPRTSGLNEQFF. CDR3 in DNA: TGCGCCAGCAGCCAAGATCCCCGGACTAGCGGCTTAAATGAGCAGTTCTTC.

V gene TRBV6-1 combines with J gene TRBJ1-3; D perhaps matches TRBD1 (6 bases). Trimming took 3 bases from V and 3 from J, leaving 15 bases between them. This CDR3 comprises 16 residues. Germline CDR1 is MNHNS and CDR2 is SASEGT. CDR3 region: CASSDVQGRGGNTIYF. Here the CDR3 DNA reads TGTGCCAGCAGTGATGTGCAAGGCAGGGGTGGAAACACCATATATTTT.

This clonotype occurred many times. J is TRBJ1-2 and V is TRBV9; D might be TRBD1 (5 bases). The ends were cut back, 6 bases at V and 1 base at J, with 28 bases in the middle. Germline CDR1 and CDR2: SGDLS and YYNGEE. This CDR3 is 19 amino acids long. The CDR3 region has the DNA TGTGCCAGCACCGGGGCCCGGGACGCCTCAGTGGACGGTAACTATGGCTACACCTTC. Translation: CASTGARDASVDGNYGYTF.

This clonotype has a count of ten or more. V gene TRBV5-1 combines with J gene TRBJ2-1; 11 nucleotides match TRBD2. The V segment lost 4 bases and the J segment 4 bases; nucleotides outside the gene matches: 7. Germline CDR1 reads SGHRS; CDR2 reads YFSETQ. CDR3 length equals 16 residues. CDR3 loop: CASSRRLAGLYNEQFF. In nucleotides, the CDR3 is TGCGCCAGCAGCAGACGACTAGCGGGGTTATACAATGAGCAGTTCTTC.

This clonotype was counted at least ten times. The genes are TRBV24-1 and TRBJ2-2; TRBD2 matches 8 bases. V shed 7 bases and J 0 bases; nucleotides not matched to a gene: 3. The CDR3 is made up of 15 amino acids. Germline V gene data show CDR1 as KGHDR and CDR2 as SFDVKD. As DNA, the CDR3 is TGTGCCACCAGCCTAGCGGGTACGAACACCGGGGAGCTGTTTTTT. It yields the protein CATSLAGTNTGELFF.

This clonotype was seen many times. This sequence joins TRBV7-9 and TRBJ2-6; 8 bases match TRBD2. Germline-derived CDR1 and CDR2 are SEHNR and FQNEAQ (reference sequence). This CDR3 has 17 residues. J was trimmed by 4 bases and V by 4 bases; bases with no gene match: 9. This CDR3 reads CASSWRGAFSGANVLTF. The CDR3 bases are TGTGCCAGCAGCTGGCGGGGGGCATTCTCCGGGGCCAACGTCCTGACTTTC.

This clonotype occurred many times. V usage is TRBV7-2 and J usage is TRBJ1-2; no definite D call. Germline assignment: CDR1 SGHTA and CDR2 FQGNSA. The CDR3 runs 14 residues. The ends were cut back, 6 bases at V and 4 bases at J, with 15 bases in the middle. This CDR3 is CASSRAFGIYGYTF. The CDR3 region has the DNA TGTGCCAGCAGTCGGGCATTCGGTATCTATGGCTACACCTTC. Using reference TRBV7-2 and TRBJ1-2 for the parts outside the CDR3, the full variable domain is GAGVSQSPSNKVTEKGKDVELRCDPISGHTALYWYRQSLGQGLEFLIYFQGNSAPDKSGLPSDRFSAERTGGSVSTLTIQRTQQEDSAVYLCASSRAFGIYGYTFGSGTRLTVV.